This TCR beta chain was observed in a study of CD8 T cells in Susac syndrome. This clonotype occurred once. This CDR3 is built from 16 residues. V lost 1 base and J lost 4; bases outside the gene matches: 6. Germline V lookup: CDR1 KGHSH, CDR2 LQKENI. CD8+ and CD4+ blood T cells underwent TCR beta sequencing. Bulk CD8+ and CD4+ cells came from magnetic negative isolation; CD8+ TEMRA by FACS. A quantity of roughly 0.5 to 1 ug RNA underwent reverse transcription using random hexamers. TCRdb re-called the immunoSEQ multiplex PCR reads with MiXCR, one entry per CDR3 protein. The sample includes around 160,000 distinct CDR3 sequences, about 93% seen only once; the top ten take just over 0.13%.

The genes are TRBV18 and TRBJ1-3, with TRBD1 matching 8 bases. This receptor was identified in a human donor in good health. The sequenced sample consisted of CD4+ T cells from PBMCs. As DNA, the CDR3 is TGTGCCAGCTCACCACGACAGGGGATTTACGGAAACACCATATATTTT. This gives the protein CASSPRQGIYGNTIYF.